This is a list of T cell receptor beta chains from one sample in a study of blood T cell repertoires in COVID-19. Assay: immunoSEQ multiplex PCR; the TCRdb copy retains only in-frame clones and omits some. Here the sample spans around 27,000 clones, 83% being singletons. The sequencing input was peripheral blood. The receptors come from a human donor in a cohort sampled during active COVID-19. Each CDR3 is given without its conserved first and last residue. The D gene is left open where the match is weak.

D	V	J	CDR3
.	TRBV29-1	TRBJ2-3	SVIPESQGTQY
TRBD1	TRBV28	TRBJ1-2	ASSSGQANYGYT
.	TRBV30	TRBJ1-2	AWSMTGGAAYGYT
.	TRBV7-9	TRBJ2-6	ASSSLQGPLYSGANVLT
.	TRBV5-1	TRBJ1-1	ASSLLQGRTEAF
TRBD2	TRBV6-4	TRBJ2-3	ASSDSAGGPDTQY
TRBD1	TRBV5-4	TRBJ1-5	ASSVTGTGESQPQH
TRBD1	TRBV29-1	TRBJ2-1	SVECRDRAYNEQF
.	TRBV11-2	TRBJ2-5	ASSFGPQETQY
.	TRBV6-5	TRBJ1-6	ASSYSRAGQSPLH
.	TRBV19	TRBJ2-7	ASSIRGSSYEQY
.	TRBV24-1	TRBJ2-2	ATSGANTGELF
.	TRBV4-3	TRBJ2-3	ASSQVSGRGDTQY
TRBD2	TRBV5-4	TRBJ2-1	ASSWDYSNEQF
TRBD1	TRBV9	TRBJ2-1	ASSVGDRGNPNEQF
.	TRBV2	TRBJ2-1	ASSDVLAGTYNEQF
.	TRBV7-6	TRBJ2-3	ASSREPDTQY
.	TRBV5-1	TRBJ1-4	ASSAQGNEKLF
TRBD1	TRBV3-1/TRBV3-2	TRBJ1-6	ASSQGSQGLLSPLH
.	TRBV29-1	TRBJ1-2	SVEEEGIYGYT
.	TRBV28	TRBJ1-5	ASSLFSNSNQPQH
TRBD2	TRBV28	TRBJ2-7	ASLPWGLAGRYEQY
.	TRBV5-6	TRBJ1-4	ASSLDGGGFEKLF
.	TRBV4-2	TRBJ2-1	ASSLGASGRNNEQF
TRBD2	TRBV5-4	TRBJ2-3	ASTPGLAGRDTQY
TRBD2	TRBV6-5	TRBJ2-5	ASSLSGGPQETQY
.	TRBV28	TRBJ2-4	ASCFRAKNIQY
TRBD2	TRBV7-9	TRBJ2-1	ASSLGTSSINEQF
.	TRBV7-6	TRBJ2-3	ASSLEGERTDTQY
.	TRBV4-3	TRBJ2-1	ASSQTSTTYNEQF
.	TRBV9	TRBJ2-7	ASSVEGYPAYEQY
.	TRBV18	TRBJ1-1	ASSPPRARVNTEAF
.	TRBV19	TRBJ2-7	ASSFGGLSYEQY
.	TRBV5-1	TRBJ1-4	ASSLYAPSATNEKLF
.	TRBV6-5	TRBJ2-7	ATRGGNEQY
.	TRBV5-8	TRBJ1-4	ASSLLLNEKLF
.	TRBV6-4	TRBJ2-7	ASRKPLHGSYEQY
.	TRBV28	TRBJ2-3	ASTHWGLARTSTDTQY
TRBD1	TRBV28	TRBJ1-5	AAAPGGRQPQH
.	TRBV5-1	TRBJ1-1	ASSLAGGGTEAF
TRBD2	TRBV27	TRBJ2-2	ASRGLAGTSNTGELF
TRBD2	TRBV3-1/TRBV3-2	TRBJ2-5	ASSLGTSGDQETQY
TRBD2	TRBV28	TRBJ2-1	ASGGTSGNSYNEQF
.	TRBV5-6	TRBJ2-6	ASSPTDRSSGANVLT